This T cell receptor beta chain emerged from a study of Ad26.COV2.S vaccination and SARS-CoV-2 variants. Data came from immunoSEQ multiplex PCR; TCRdb stores just in-frame clones and leaves some out. The sample lists about 440,000 clones, about 90% occurring once. Treatment denoted: about 20 received Ad26.COV2.S at low or high dose, single or two shots; 5 received placebo; per-sample allocation not given. It was on day 63 after the first vaccine or placebo injection that samples were taken. The CDR3 loop spans 13 amino acids. Germline assignment: CDR1 DFQATT and CDR2 SNEGSKA (reference sequence). The V and J ends lost 6 bases and 10 bases respectively, with 16 bases between them.

Sequences were derived from peripheral blood, sampled in a trial of Ad26.COV2.S vaccine versus placebo. The rearrangement joins TRBV20-1 to TRBJ1-6; possibly TRBD1 for D (5 bases). The clonotype comes from a person between 18 and 60 years old who received the Ad26.COV2.S COVID-19 vaccine or a placebo. The CDR3 here is CSASGAVGSPLHF. The DNA for the CDR3 is TGCAGTGCCAGTGGGGCAGTGGGGTCACCCCTCCACTTT.